A selection of T cell receptor beta chains follows, all from one sample in a study of technical replicates of blood from several donors. TCRdb keeps only in-frame clones here, not all; method: immunoSEQ multiplex PCR. The sample lists around 76,000 clones; almost 99% were seen once. The material sequenced was T cells isolated from PBMCs. Receptors were obtained from a human donor in good health. Both conserved end residues are part of each CDR3. D genes are given only for firm matches. The size entry is marked missing in some rows and otherwise reads once, few, many or a size class.

TRBJ2-7	.	TRBV30	TRBD1	CAWSASGTGFSYEQYF	TGTGCCTGGAGTGCTTCCGGGACAGGGTTTTCCTACGAGCAGTACTTC
TRBJ2-7	.	TRBV27	.	CASKQSPGAYEQYF	TGTGCCAGCAAGCAAAGTCCGGGGGCCTACGAGCAGTACTTC
TRBJ2-3	.	TRBV6-6	TRBD1	CASSSVGTENTDTQYF	TGTGCCAGCAGTTCCGTTGGGACAGAAAACACAGATACGCAGTATTTT
TRBJ1-1	.	TRBV18	TRBD1	CASSRHRGHLNTEAFF	TGTGCCAGCTCTCGCCACAGGGGGCACCTGAACACTGAAGCTTTCTTT
TRBJ2-1	.	TRBV5-8	.	CASSLVGINEQFF	TGTGCCAGCAGCTTAGTCGGGATCAATGAGCAGTTCTTC
TRBJ2-1	.	TRBV6-5	.	CASSHLRSALNEQFF	TGTGCCAGCAGCCACCTCCGTAGTGCCCTAAATGAGCAGTTCTTC
TRBJ2-1	.	TRBV13	.	CASSPGLTRRDEQFF	TGTGCCAGCAGCCCGGGACTCACAAGGAGGGATGAGCAGTTCTTC
TRBJ1-3	.	TRBV9	.	CASSTQSSPAGMTNTIYF	TGTGCCAGCAGCACACAATCATCACCGGCAGGGATGACAAACACCATATATTTT
TRBJ2-7	.	TRBV6-5	.	CASRPTGESSYEQYF	TGTGCCAGCAGGCCGACAGGTGAGAGCTCCTACGAGCAGTACTTC
TRBJ2-7	.	TRBV7-9	.	CASSLGTLAAF	TGTGCCAGCAGCTTGGGGACTCTCGCCGCCTTC
TRBJ1-5	.	TRBV2	.	CASSEHSKQPQHF	TGTGCCAGCAGTGAACACAGCAAACAGCCCCAGCATTTT
TRBJ1-5	.	TRBV29-1	.	CSVEGGSNQPQHF	TGCAGCGTTGAAGGCGGGTCCAATCAGCCCCAGCATTTT
TRBJ2-3	.	TRBV5-4	.	CASSSGAGLTDTQYF	TGTGCCAGCAGCTCTGGAGCGGGCCTCACAGATACGCAGTATTTT
TRBJ2-1	once	TRBV19	TRBD1	CASSMDTLAGGYYNEQFF	TGTGCCAGTAGTATGGATACTCTGGCAGGGGGTTATTACAATGAGCAGTTCTTC
TRBJ2-1	.	TRBV2	.	CASSSGYGQFF	TGTGCCAGCAGTTCAGGGTATGGGCAGTTCTTC
TRBJ1-2	.	TRBV23-1	.	CASSQTQGNTMKANYGYTF	TGCGCCAGCAGTCAAACTCAGGGAAATACCATGAAAGCTAACTATGGCTACACCTTC
TRBJ2-5	.	TRBV27	.	CASSDGQWGTETQYF	TGTGCCAGCAGTGACGGACAGTGGGGAACGGAGACCCAGTACTTC
TRBJ1-5	.	TRBV7-9	.	CASSLSGDNQPQHF	TGTGCCAGCAGCTTATCAGGGGACAATCAGCCCCAGCATTTT
TRBJ2-1	.	TRBV29-1	.	CSVEGLTNFHNEQFF	TGCAGCGTTGAAGGGCTGACTAACTTTCACAATGAGCAGTTCTTC
TRBJ2-3	.	TRBV20-1	.	CSAPRTDTQYF	TGCAGTGCTCCTCGCACAGATACGCAGTATTTT
TRBJ2-1	.	TRBV5-4	.	CASSLDLSSYNEQFF	TGTGCCAGCAGCTTGGACCTAAGCTCCTACAATGAGCAGTTCTTC
TRBJ1-4	.	TRBV21-1	.	CASSYRDTRSEKLFF	TGTGCCAGCAGCTACCGGGACACCCGGAGTGAAAAACTGTTTTTT
TRBJ2-5	once	TRBV11-2	TRBD2	CASSALLAGRETQYF	TGTGCCAGCAGCGCTCTACTAGCGGGAAGAGAGACCCAGTACTTC
TRBJ2-7	.	TRBV18	.	CASSPYYWGSWYF	TGTGCCAGCTCACCATACTACTGGGGCTCATGGTACTTC
TRBJ2-3	.	TRBV2	.	CASSRDSSTDTQYF	TGTGCCAGCAGTCGGGACTCAAGCACAGATACGCAGTATTTT
TRBJ1-5	.	TRBV19	.	CASSFQGSGQPQHF	TGTGCCAGTAGTTTTCAGGGGTCGGGTCAGCCCCAGCATTTT
TRBJ2-2	.	TRBV30	.	CAWSLSRNTGELFF	TGTGCCTGGAGTCTCAGTCGGAACACCGGGGAGCTGTTTTTT
TRBJ2-7	.	TRBV6-7	.	CASSYPHF	TGTGCCAGCAGTTACCCTCACTTC
TRBJ1-2	.	TRBV2	.	CASLDNLNYGYTF	TGTGCCAGCCTGGACAACCTTAACTATGGCTACACCTTC
TRBJ2-5	.	TRBV19	.	CASSRNLQGLETQYF	TGTGCCAGTAGTAGAAATCTACAGGGTTTGGAGACCCAGTACTTC
TRBJ2-7	.	TRBV11-2	TRBD1	CASSLLAGQGIYEQYF	TGTGCCAGCAGCTTATTAGCAGGACAGGGGATATACGAGCAGTACTTC
TRBJ2-3	.	TRBV9	.	CASSVGGNSKDTQYF	TGTGCCAGCAGTGTTGGCGGGAACTCCAAAGATACGCAGTATTTT
TRBJ1-1	.	TRBV7-2	.	CASSSTGFAFF	TGTGCCAGCAGCTCCACAGGGTTTGCTTTCTTT
TRBJ2-6	.	TRBV4-3	.	CASSQDAGSGANVLTF	TGCGCCAGCAGCCAAGATGCGGGGTCTGGGGCCAACGTCCTGACTTTC
TRBJ1-1	.	TRBV7-9	.	CASSHHGSEAFF	TGTGCCAGCAGTCACCACGGGTCTGAAGCTTTCTTT
TRBJ1-5	.	TRBV30	.	CAFQHRENQPQHF	TGTGCCTTTCAACACAGGGAGAATCAGCCCCAGCATTTT
TRBJ2-1	.	TRBV5-1	TRBD1	CASSLPGQELYNEQFF	TGCGCCAGCAGTTTACCGGGACAGGAGCTTTACAATGAGCAGTTCTTC
TRBJ1-4	.	TRBV2	TRBD1	CASSEFRGVNEKLFF	TGTGCCAGCAGTGAATTCAGGGGGGTGAATGAAAAACTGTTTTTT
TRBJ1-1	.	TRBV28	.	CASSGGGMNTEAFF	TGTGCCAGCAGCGGGGGAGGCATGAACACTGAAGCTTTCTTT
TRBJ2-3	.	TRBV5-4	.	CASSLLADTQYF	TGTGCCAGCAGCCTCCTGGCCGATACGCAGTATTTT
TRBJ1-2	once	TRBV7-2	TRBD1	CASSLVIGQGAGGYTF	TGTGCCAGCAGCTTAGTAATCGGACAGGGGGCGGGTGGCTACACCTTC
TRBJ2-5	.	TRBV2	TRBD1	CASRPRDRWGQETQYF	TGTGCCAGCCGCCCCCGGGACAGATGGGGCCAAGAGACCCAGTACTTC
TRBJ1-2	.	TRBV5-6	.	CASSTGLSVDGYTF	TGTGCCAGCAGCACGGGACTATCAGTGGATGGCTACACCTTC
TRBJ2-5	.	TRBV5-4	TRBD2	CASSASGRYETQYF	TGTGCCAGCAGCGCGAGCGGGAGATACGAGACCCAGTACTTC
TRBJ1-5	.	TRBV6-6	.	CASEYRFNQPQHF	TGTGCCAGCGAGTACAGGTTCAATCAGCCCCAGCATTTT
TRBJ2-1	.	TRBV6-1	TRBD2	CASSFLAGEREQFF	TGTGCCAGCAGTTTTTTAGCGGGAGAGAGGGAGCAGTTCTTC
TRBJ2-1	.	TRBV5-4	TRBD2	CASSQGLAGGGFF	TGTGCCAGCAGCCAAGGACTAGCGGGAGGAGGTTTCTTC
TRBJ1-2	.	TRBV7-3	.	CASSHRDKDGYTF	TGTGCCAGCAGCCACCGGGACAAAGATGGCTACACCTTC
TRBJ1-1	.	TRBV25-1	.	CASSHAGFEAFF	TGTGCCAGCAGTCATGCGGGGTTTGAAGCTTTCTTT
TRBJ1-2	once	TRBV10-3	TRBD1	CAISESSRQGNYGYTF	TGTGCCATCAGTGAGTCGAGCCGACAGGGGAACTATGGCTACACCTTC
TRBJ2-7	.	TRBV7-2	TRBD2	CASSSGLAMDEQYF	TGTGCCAGCAGCTCGGGACTAGCGATGGATGAGCAGTACTTC
TRBJ2-7	.	TRBV5-1	TRBD2	CASSLERGLGEQYF	TGCGCCAGCAGCTTGGAAAGGGGACTAGGGGAGCAGTACTTC
TRBJ2-3	once	TRBV6-6	.	CASMDQRRSTDTQYF	TGTGCCAGCATGGATCAGCGGAGAAGCACAGATACGCAGTATTTT